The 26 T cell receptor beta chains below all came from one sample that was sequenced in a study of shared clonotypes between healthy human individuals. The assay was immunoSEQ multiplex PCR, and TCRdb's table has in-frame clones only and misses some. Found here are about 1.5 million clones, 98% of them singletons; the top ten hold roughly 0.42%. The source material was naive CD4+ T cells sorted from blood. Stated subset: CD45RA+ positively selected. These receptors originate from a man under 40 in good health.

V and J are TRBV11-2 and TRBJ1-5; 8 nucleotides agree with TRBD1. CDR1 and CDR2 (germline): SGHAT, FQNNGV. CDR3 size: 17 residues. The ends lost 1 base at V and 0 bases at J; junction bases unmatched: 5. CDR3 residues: CASSLGRGLSSNQPQHF. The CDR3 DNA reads TGTGCCAGCAGCTTAGGCAGGGGGCTTTCTAGCAATCAGCCCCAGCATTTT.

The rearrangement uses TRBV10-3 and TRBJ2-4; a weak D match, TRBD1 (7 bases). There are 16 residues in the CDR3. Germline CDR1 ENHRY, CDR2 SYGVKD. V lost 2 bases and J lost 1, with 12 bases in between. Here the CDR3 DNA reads TGTGCCATCAGTGAGGGCAGGGGGGCGGCCAAAAACATTCAGTACTTC. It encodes CAISEGRGAAKNIQYF.

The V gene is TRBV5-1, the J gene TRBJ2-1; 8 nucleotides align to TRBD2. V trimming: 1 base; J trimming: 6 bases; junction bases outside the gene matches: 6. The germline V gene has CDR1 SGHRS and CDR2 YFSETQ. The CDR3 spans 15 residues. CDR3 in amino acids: CASSLLAGSPNEQFF. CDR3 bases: TGCGCCAGCAGCTTGTTAGCGGGAAGCCCCAATGAGCAGTTCTTC.

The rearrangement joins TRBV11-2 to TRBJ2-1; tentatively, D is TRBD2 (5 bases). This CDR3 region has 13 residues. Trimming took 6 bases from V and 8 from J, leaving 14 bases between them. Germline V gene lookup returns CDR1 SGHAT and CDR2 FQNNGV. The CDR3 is CASRFRGGHEQFF. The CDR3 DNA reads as TGTGCCAGCAGATTCCGAGGCGGGCATGAGCAGTTCTTC.

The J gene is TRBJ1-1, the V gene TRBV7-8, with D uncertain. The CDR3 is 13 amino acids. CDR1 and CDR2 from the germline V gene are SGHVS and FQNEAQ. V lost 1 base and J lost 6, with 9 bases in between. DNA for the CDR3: TGTGCCAGCAGCTTAGTCGGGATACCTGAAGCTTTCTTT. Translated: CASSLVGIPEAFF.

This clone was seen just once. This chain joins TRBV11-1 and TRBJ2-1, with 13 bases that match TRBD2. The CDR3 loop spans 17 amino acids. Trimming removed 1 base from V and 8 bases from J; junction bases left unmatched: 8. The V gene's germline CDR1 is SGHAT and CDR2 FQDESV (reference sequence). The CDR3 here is CASSLDPGLAGAYEQFF. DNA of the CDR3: TGTGCCAGCAGCTTAGATCCTGGACTAGCGGGAGCATATGAGCAGTTCTTC.

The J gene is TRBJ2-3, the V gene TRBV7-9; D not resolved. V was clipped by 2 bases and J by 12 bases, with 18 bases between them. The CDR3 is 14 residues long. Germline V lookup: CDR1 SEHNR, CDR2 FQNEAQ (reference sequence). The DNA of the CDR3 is TGTGCCAGCAGCTTACTATCGACTGCACAGCTTCAGTATTTT. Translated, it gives CASSLLSTAQLQYF.

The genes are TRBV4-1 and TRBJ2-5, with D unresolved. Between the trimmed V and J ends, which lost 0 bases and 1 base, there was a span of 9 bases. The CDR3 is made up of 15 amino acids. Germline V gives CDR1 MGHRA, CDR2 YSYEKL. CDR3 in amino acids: CASSQDGSSQETQYF. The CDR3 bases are TGCGCCAGCAGCCAAGATGGTTCCTCCCAAGAGACCCAGTACTTC.

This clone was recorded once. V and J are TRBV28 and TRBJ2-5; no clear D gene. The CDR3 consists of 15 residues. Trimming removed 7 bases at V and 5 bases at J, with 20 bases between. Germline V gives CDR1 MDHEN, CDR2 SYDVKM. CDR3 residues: CASTSSPGAGETQYF. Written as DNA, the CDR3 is TGTGCCAGCACCTCGTCGCCCGGAGCCGGGGAGACCCAGTACTTC.

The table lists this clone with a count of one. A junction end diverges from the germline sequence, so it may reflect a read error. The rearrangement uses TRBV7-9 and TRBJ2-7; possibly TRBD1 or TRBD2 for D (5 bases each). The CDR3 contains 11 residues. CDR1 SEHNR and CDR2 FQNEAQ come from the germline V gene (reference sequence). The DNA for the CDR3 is TGTGCCAGCAGCCCACCGGGGCTGCAATCCTTC. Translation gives CASSPPGLQSF.

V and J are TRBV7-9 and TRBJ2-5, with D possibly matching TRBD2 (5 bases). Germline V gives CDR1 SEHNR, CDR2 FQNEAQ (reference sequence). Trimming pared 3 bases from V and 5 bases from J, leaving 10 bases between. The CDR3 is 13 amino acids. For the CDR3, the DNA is TGTGCCAGCAGCTTCGACCGGGATGAGACCCAGTACTTC. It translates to CASSFDRDETQYF. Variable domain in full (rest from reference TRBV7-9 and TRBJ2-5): DTGVSQNPRHKITKRGQNVTFRCDPISEHNRLYWYRQTLGQGPEFLTYFQNEAQLEKSRLLSDRFSAERPKGSFSTLEIQRTEQGDSAMYLCASSFDRDETQYFGPGTRLLVL.

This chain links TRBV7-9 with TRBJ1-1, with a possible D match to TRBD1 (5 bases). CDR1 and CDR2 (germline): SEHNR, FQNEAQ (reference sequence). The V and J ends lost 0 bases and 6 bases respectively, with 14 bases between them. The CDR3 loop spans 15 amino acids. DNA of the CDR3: TGTGCCAGCAGCTTAGCCCGGGACGGATACCCTGAAGCTTTCTTT. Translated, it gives CASSLARDGYPEAFF.

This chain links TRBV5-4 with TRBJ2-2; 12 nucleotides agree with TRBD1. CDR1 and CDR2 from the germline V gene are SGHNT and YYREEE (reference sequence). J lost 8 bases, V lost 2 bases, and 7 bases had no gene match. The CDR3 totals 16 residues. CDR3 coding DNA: TGTGCCAGCAGCTTTAAGGGACAGGGGGCGCGAGGGGAGCTGTTTTTT. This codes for CASSFKGQGARGELFF.

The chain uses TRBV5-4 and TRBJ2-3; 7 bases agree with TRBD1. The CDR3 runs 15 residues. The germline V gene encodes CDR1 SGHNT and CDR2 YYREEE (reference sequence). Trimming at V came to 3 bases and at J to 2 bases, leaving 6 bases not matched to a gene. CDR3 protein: CASSSDGQVTDTQYF. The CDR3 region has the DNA TGTGCCAGCAGCTCGGATGGACAGGTCACAGATACGCAGTATTTT.

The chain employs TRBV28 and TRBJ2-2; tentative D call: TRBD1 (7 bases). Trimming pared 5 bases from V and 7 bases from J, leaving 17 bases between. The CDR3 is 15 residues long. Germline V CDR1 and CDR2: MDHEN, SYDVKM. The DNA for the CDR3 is TGTGCCAGCAGTACCCCAGGAGGGGGCAACGGGGAGCTGTTTTTT. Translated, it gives CASSTPGGGNGELFF.

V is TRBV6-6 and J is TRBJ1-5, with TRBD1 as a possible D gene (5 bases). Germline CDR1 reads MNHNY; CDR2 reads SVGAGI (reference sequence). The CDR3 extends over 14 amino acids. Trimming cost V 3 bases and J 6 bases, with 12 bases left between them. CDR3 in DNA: TGTGCCAGCAGTTATTTCCAGGGAAGTCAGCCCCAGCATTTT. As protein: CASSYFQGSQPQHF.

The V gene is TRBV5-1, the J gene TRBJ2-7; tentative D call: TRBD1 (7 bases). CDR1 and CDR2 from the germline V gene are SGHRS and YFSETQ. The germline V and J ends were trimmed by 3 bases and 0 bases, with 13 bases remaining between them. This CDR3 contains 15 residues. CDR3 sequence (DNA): TGCGCCAGCAGCTCCCAGGGGGGACCCTCCTACGAGCAGTACTTC. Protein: CASSSQGGPSYEQYF.

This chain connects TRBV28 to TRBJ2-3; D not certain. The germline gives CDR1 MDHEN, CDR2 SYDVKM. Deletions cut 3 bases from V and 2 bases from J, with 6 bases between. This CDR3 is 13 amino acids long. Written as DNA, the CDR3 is TGTGCCAGCAGTTTTCAGTCCACAGATACGCAGTATTTT. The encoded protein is CASSFQSTDTQYF.

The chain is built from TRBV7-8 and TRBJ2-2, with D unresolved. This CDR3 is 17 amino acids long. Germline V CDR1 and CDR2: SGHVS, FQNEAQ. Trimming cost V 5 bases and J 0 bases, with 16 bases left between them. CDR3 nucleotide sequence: TGTGCCAGCAGCCAAAACCGAAGTCCAGCGAACACCGGGGAGCTGTTTTTT. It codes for CASSQNRSPANTGELFF.

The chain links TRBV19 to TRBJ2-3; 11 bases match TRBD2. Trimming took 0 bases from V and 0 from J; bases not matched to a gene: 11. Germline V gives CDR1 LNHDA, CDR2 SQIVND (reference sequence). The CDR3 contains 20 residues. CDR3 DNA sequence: TGTGCCAGTAGTATAGATTGGAGCGGGACTAGCGGATCTAGCACAGATACGCAGTATTTT. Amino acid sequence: CASSIDWSGTSGSSTDTQYF.

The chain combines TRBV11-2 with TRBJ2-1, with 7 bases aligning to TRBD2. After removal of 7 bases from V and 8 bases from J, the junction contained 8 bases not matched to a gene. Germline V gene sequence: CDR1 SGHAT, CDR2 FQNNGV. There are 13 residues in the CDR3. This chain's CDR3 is CASTGTIYHEQFF. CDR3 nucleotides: TGTGCCAGCACAGGGACTATATATCATGAGCAGTTCTTC.

CDR3 DNA: TGTGCCTGGAAAGGACCGCAGAGAGGCGAGCAGTACTTC. It translates to CAWKGPQRGEQYF. This sequence joins TRBV30 and TRBJ2-7; D is uncertain. The CDR3 extends over 13 amino acids. The germline V gene has CDR1 GTSNPN and CDR2 SVGIG (reference sequence). V lost 4 bases and J 6 bases, leaving 16 bases between the germline ends.

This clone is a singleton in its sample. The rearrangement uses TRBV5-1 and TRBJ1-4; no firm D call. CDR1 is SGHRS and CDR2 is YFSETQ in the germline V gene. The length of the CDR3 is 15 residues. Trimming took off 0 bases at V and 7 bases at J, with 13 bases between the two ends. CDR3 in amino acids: CASSLGAVLGEKLFF. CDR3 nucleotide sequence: TGCGCCAGCAGCTTGGGTGCGGTGCTTGGTGAAAAACTGTTTTTT.

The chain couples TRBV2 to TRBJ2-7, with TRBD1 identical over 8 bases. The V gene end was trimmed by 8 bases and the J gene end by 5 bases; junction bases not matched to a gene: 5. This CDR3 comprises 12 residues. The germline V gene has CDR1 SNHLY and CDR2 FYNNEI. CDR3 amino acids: CASVTGVNEQYF. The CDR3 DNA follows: TGTGCCAGCGTGACAGGGGTAAACGAGCAGTACTTC.

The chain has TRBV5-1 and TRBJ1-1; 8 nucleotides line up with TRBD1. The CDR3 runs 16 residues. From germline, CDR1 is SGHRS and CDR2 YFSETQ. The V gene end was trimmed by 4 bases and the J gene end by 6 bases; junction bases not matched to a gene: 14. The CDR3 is CASSLPGQDLVAEAFF. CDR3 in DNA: TGCGCCAGCAGCCTACCGGGACAGGACCTTGTCGCTGAAGCTTTCTTT.

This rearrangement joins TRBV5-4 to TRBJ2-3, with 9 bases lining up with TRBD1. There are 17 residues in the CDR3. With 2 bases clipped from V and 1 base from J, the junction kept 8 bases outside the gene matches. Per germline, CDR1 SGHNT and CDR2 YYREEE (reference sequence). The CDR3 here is CASSLASRDRGTDTQYF. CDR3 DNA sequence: TGTGCCAGCAGCTTAGCGTCCCGGGACAGGGGCACAGATACGCAGTATTTT.